This T cell receptor (beta chain) stems from a study of cytomegalovirus exposure and HLA in healthy donors. Amplification used 60 Vbeta primers and 13 Jbeta primers. The protocol was immunoSEQ multiplex PCR, while the TCRdb copy is restricted to in-frame clones and leaves out a portion. The table lists some 92,000 clones, 70% to 80% of them singletons. Sequenced material: PBMCs. This TCR was recovered from a man between 18 and 35 years old in good health and CMV-seropositive.

CDR3 sequence: CASSLSGGPYEQYF. The CDR3 bases are TGTGCCAGCAGCTTATCGGGGGGGCCCTACGAGCAGTACTTC. This chain joins TRBV13 and TRBJ2-7, with 8 bases identical to TRBD2. This CDR3 contains 14 residues. Unmatched junction bases numbered 2, after V lost 2 bases and J lost 2 bases. Germline V CDR1 and CDR2: PRHDT, FYEKMQ (reference sequence).